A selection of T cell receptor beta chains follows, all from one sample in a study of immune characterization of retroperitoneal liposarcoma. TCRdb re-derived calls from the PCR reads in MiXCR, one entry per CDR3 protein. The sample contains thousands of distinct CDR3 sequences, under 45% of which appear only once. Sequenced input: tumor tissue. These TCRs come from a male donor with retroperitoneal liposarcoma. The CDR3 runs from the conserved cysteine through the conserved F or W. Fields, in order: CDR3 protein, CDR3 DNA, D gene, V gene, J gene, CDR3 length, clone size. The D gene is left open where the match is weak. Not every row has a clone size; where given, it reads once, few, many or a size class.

cdr3_aa: CASSETENTEAFF; cdr3_nt: TGTGCCAGCAGTGAAACAGAGAACACTGAAGCTTTCTTT; d_call: -; v_call: TRBV6-1; j_call: TRBJ1-1; cdr3_length: 13; clone_size: -
cdr3_aa: CASSLGLAGINEQYF; cdr3_nt: TGTGCCAGCAGCTTGGGACTAGCGGGGATCAATGAGCAGTACTTC; d_call: TRBD2; v_call: TRBV7-6; j_call: TRBJ2-5; cdr3_length: 15; clone_size: few
cdr3_aa: CASSQADHRDHRGYQETQYF; cdr3_nt: TGCGCCAGCAGCCAAGCCGACCATAGGGACCATCGAGGCTACCAAGAGACCCAGTACTTC; d_call: -; v_call: TRBV4-3; j_call: TRBJ2-5; cdr3_length: 20; clone_size: -
cdr3_aa: CASSSMASGRKETQYF; cdr3_nt: TGTGCCAGCAGCTCCATGGCTAGCGGGAGGAAAGAGACCCAGTACTTC; d_call: TRBD2; v_call: TRBV3-1; j_call: TRBJ2-5; cdr3_length: 16; clone_size: few
cdr3_aa: CASSGRDSSEQYF; cdr3_nt: TGCGCCAGCAGTGGCCGGGACAGTTCCGAGCAGTACTTC; d_call: TRBD1; v_call: TRBV10-1; j_call: TRBJ2-7; cdr3_length: 13; clone_size: medium-sized
cdr3_aa: CASRSDNLYGYTF; cdr3_nt: TGTGCCAGCAGATCGGACAACCTCTATGGCTACACCTTC; d_call: -; v_call: TRBV6-1; j_call: TRBJ1-2; cdr3_length: 13; clone_size: once
cdr3_aa: CASSRGGQPGNEQFF; cdr3_nt: TGTGCCAGCAGCCGCGGGGGACAGCCTGGCAATGAGCAGTTCTTC; d_call: -; v_call: TRBV27; j_call: TRBJ2-1; cdr3_length: 15; clone_size: -
cdr3_aa: CASSFGAGGPGYEQYF; cdr3_nt: TGTGCCAGCAGTTTTGGGGCGGGAGGCCCCGGCTACGAGCAGTACTTC; d_call: TRBD2; v_call: TRBV12-3/TRBV12-4; j_call: TRBJ2-7; cdr3_length: 16; clone_size: -
cdr3_aa: CASSEATGSDEQYF; cdr3_nt: TGTGCCAGCAGTGAAGCGACAGGGAGCGACGAGCAGTACTTC; d_call: TRBD1; v_call: TRBV6-1; j_call: TRBJ2-7; cdr3_length: 14; clone_size: large
cdr3_aa: CASSMGTSATYEQYF; cdr3_nt: TGTGCCAGTAGTATGGGGACTAGCGCGACCTACGAGCAGTACTTC; d_call: TRBD2; v_call: TRBV19; j_call: TRBJ2-7; cdr3_length: 15; clone_size: -
cdr3_aa: CASNRPTPHEQFF; cdr3_nt: TGTGCCAGCAACCGACCCACGCCCCACGAGCAGTTCTTC; d_call: -; v_call: TRBV6-8; j_call: TRBJ2-1; cdr3_length: 13; clone_size: -
cdr3_aa: CAISERGTAYNEQFF; cdr3_nt: TGTGCCATCAGTGAGCGTGGGACGGCCTACAATGAGCAGTTCTTC; d_call: -; v_call: TRBV10-3; j_call: TRBJ2-1; cdr3_length: 15; clone_size: -
cdr3_aa: CASGFGTSGTTGELFF; cdr3_nt: TGTGCTAGTGGTTTCGGGACTAGCGGGACAACCGGGGAGCTGTTTTTT; d_call: TRBD2; v_call: TRBV12-5; j_call: TRBJ2-2; cdr3_length: 16; clone_size: once
cdr3_aa: CASSPGTWYGYTF; cdr3_nt: TGTGCCAGCAGTCCCGGGACCTGGTATGGCTACACCTTC; d_call: -; v_call: TRBV6-6; j_call: TRBJ1-2; cdr3_length: 13; clone_size: -
cdr3_aa: CASSRLGGTDTQYF; cdr3_nt: TGTGCCAGCAGCCGACTAGGGGGCACAGATACGCAGTATTTT; d_call: -; v_call: TRBV7-6; j_call: TRBJ2-3; cdr3_length: 14; clone_size: -
cdr3_aa: CASSPGTYHEQFF; cdr3_nt: TGTGCCAGCAGCCCAGGGACCTACCATGAGCAGTTCTTC; d_call: -; v_call: TRBV7-3; j_call: TRBJ2-1; cdr3_length: 13; clone_size: -
cdr3_aa: CASSLELRGLSGELFF; cdr3_nt: TGTGCCAGCAGCTTAGAACTCAGGGGGCTATCGGGGGAGCTGTTTTTT; d_call: TRBD1; v_call: TRBV7-2; j_call: TRBJ2-2; cdr3_length: 16; clone_size: -